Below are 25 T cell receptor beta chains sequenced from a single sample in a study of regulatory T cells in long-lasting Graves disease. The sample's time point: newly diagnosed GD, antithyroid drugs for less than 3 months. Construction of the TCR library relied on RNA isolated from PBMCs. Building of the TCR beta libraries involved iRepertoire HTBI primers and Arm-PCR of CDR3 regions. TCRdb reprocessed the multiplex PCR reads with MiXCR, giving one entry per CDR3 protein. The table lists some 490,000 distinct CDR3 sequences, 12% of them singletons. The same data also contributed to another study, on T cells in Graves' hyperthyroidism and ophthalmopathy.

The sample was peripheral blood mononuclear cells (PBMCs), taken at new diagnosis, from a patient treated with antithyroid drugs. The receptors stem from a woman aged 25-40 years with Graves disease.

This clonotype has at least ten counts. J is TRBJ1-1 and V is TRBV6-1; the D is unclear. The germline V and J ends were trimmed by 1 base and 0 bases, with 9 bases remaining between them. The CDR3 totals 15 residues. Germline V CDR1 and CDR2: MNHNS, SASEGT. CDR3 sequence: CASSEGWVLNTEAFF. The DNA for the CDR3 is TGTGCCAGCAGTGAAGGGTGGGTTTTGAACACTGAAGCTTTCTTT.

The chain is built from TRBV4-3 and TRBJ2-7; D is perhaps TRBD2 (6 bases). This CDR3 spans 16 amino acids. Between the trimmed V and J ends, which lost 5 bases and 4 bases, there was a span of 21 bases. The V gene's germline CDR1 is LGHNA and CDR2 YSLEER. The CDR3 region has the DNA TGCGCCAGCAGCTCTTTGAGTCGGGAGAGGGTATACGAGCAGTACTTC. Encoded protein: CASSSLSRERVYEQYF.

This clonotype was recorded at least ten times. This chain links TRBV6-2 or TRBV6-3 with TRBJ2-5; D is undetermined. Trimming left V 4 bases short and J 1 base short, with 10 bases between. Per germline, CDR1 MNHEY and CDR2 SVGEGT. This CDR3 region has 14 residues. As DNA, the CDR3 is TGTGCCAGCAGTTTGACGACACTCCAAGAGACCCAGTACTTC. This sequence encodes CASSLTTLQETQYF.

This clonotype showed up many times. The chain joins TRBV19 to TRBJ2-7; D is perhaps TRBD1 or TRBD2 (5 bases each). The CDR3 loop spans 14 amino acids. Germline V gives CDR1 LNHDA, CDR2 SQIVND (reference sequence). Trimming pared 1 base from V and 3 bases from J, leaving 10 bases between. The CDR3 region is CASSIGGRYYEQYF. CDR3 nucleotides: TGTGCCAGTAGTATAGGGGGACGGTACTACGAGCAGTACTTC.

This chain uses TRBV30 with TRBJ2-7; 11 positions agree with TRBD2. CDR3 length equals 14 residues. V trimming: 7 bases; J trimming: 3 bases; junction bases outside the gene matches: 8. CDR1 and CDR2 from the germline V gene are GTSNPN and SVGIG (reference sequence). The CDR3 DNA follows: TGTGCCTTCTCCGGGACTAGCGGTCTCTACGAGCAGTACTTC. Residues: CAFSGTSGLYEQYF.

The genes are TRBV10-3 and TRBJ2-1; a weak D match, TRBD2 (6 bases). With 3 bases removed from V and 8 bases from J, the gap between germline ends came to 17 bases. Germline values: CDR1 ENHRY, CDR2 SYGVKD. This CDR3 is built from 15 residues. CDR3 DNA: TGTGCCATCAGTGAAGGCGGGACGTCCCGGGATGAGCAGTTCTTC. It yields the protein CAISEGGTSRDEQFF.

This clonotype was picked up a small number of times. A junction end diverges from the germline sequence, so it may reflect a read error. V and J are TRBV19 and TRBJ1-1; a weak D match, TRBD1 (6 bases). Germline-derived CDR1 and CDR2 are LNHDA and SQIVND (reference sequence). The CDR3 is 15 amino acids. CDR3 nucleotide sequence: TGTGCCAGTAGCATAGGGACACCAAGGAACACTGAAGCTTTCTTT. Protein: CASSIGTPRNTEAFF.

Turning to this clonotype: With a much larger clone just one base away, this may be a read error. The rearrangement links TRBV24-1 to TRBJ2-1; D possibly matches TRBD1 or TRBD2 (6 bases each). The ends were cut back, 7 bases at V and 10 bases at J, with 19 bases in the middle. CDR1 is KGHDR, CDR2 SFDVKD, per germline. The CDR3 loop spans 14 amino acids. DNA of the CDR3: TGTGCCACCAGCGAGGGGGGATCTACCTACGAGCAGTTCTTC. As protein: CATSEGGSTYEQFF.

DNA of the CDR3: TGTGCCAGCTCACCGTATGGGGGGCGGCCGTGGAAGAGCACAGATACGCAGTATTTT. Translated, it gives CASSPYGGRPWKSTDTQYF. The chain employs TRBV18 and TRBJ2-3; D is tentatively TRBD1 or TRBD2 (6 bases each). V was pared by 3 bases and J by 0 bases, with 22 bases between. The germline V gene has CDR1 KGHSH and CDR2 LQKENI. This CDR3 is 19 amino acids long.

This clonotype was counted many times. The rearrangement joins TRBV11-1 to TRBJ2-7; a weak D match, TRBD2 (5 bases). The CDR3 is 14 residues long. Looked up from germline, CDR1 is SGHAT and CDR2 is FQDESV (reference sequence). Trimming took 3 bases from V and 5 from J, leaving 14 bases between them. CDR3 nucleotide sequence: TGTGCCAGCAGCTTCCACCGGGATGGCAACGAGCAGTACTTC. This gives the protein CASSFHRDGNEQYF.

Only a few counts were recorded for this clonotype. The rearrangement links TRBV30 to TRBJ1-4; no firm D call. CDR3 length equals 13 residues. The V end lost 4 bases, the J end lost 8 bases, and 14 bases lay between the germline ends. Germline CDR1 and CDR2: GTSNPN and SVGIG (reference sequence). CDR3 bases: TGTGCCTGGAACCGGCAGGAAAGAGAAAAACTGTTTTTT. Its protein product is CAWNRQEREKLFF.

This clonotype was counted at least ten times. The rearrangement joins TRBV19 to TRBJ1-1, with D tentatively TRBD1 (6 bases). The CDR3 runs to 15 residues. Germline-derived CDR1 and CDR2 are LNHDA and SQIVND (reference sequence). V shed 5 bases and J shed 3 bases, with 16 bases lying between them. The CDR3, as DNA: TGTGCCAGTAGTCCCCGGTTTGGGGGGCACACTGAAGCTTTCTTT. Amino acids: CASSPRFGGHTEAFF. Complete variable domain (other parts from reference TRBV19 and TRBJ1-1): DGGITQSPKYLFRKEGQNVTLSCEQNLNHDAMYWYRQDPGQGLRLIYYSQIVNDFQKGDIAEGYSVSREKKESFPLTVTSAQKNPTAFYLCASSPRFGGHTEAFFGQGTRLTVV.

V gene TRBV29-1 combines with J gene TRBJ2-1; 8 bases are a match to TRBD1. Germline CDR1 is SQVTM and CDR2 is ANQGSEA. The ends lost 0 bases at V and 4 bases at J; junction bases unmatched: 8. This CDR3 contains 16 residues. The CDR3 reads CSVEDLSRQGYNEQFF. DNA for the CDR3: TGCAGCGTTGAAGATCTTTCGAGACAGGGGTACAATGAGCAGTTCTTC.

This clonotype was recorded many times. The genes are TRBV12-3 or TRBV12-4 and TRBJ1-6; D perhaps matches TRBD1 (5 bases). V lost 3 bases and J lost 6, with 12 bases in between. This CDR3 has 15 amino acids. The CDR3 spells CASSLAGGTNSPLHF. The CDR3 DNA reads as TGTGCCAGCAGTTTGGCGGGGGGAACTAATTCACCCCTCCACTTT.

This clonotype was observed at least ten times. The CDR3 DNA reads as TGTGCCAGCAGTGAACTGGGACTAGCCTACAATGAGCAGTTCTTC. Its translation is CASSELGLAYNEQFF. This chain joins TRBV2 and TRBJ2-1; TRBD2 matches 8 bases. The germline CDR1 and CDR2 sequences are SNHLY and FYNNEI. The CDR3 has 15 amino acids. V shed 2 bases and J 2 bases; nucleotides not matched to a gene: 2.

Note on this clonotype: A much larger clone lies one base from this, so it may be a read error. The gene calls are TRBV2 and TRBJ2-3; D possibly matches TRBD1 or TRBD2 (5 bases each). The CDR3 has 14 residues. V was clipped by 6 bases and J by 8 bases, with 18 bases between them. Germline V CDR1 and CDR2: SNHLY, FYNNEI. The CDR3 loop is CASSRDGLGSTQYF. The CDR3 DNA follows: TGTGCCAGCAGCCGGGACGGTTTGGGGAGTACGCAGTATTTT. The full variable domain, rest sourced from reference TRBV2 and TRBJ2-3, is EPEVTQTPSHQVTQMGQEVILRCVPISNHLYFYWYRQILGQKVEFLVSFYNNEISEKSEIFDDQFSVERPDGSNFTLKIRSTKLEDSAMYFCASSRDGLGSTQYFGPGTRLTVL.

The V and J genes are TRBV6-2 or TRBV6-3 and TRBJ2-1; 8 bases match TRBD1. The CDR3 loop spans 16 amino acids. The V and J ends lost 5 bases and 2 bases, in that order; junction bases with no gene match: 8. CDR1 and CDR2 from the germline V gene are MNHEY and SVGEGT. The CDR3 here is CASSRLDRGTYNEQFF. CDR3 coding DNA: TGTGCCAGCAGTCGACTAGACAGGGGAACCTACAATGAGCAGTTCTTC.

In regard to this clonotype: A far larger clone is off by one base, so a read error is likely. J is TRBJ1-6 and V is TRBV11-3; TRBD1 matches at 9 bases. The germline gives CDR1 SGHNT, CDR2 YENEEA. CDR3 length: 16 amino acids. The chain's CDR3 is CASRNIQGARGSLLHF. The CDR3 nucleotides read TGTGCCAGCAGAAATATACAGGGGGCGAGAGGATCACTCCTCCACTTT.

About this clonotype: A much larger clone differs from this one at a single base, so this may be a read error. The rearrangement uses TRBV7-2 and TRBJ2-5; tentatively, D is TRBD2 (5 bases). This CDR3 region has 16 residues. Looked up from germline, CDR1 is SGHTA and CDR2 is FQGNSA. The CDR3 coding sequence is TGTGCCTGCAGCCAACCGGTAGGACTCCTTCAAGAGACCCAGTACTTC. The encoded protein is CACSQPVGLLQETQYF.

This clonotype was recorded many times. CDR3 sequence: CASSSIRGELFF. The CDR3, as DNA: TGTGCCAGCAGCTCAATTCGAGGGGAGCTGTTTTTT. The chain carries TRBV7-2 and TRBJ2-2; no definite D call. Germline V lookup: CDR1 SGHTA, CDR2 FQGNSA. Trimming cost V 4 bases and J 8 bases, with 8 bases left between them. There are 12 residues in the CDR3.

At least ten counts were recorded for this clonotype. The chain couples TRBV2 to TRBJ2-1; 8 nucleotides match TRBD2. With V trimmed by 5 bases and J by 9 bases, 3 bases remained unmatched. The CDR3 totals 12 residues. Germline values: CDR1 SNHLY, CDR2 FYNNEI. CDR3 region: CASSRSGAEQFF. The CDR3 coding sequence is TGTGCCAGCAGTCGTAGCGGGGCTGAGCAGTTCTTC. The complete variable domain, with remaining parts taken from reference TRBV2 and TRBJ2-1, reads EPEVTQTPSHQVTQMGQEVILRCVPISNHLYFYWYRQILGQKVEFLVSFYNNEISEKSEIFDDQFSVERPDGSNFTLKIRSTKLEDSAMYFCASSRSGAEQFFGPGTRLTVL.

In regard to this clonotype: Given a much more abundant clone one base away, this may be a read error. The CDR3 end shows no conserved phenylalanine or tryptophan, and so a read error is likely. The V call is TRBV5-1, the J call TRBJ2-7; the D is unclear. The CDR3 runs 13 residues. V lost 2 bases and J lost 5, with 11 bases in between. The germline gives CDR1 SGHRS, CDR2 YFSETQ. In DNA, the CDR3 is TGCGCCAGCAGCTTTCCCGGATCCCACGAGCAGTACTCC. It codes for CASSFPGSHEQYS.

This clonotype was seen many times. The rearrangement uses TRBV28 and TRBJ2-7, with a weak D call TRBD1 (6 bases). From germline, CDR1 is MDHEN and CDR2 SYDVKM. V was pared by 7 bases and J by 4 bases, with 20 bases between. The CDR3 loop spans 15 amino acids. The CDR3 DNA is TGTGCCAGCAACAGGGCTCAAGGCTGGGGTTACGAGCAGTACTTC. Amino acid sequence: CASNRAQGWGYEQYF.

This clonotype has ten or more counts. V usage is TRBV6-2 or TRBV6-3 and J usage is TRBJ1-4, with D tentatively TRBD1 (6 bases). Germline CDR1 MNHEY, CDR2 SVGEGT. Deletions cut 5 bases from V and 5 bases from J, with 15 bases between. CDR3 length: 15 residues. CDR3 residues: CASSRDWGPNEKLFF. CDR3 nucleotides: TGTGCCAGCAGTCGCGATTGGGGGCCCAATGAAAAACTGTTTTTT.

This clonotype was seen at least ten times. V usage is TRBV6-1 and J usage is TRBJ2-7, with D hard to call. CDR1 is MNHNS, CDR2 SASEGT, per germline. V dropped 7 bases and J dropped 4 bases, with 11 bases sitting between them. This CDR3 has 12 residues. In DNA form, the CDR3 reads TGTGCCAGCACGGCAGTCGGTTACGAGCAGTACTTC. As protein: CASTAVGYEQYF.